This T cell receptor (beta chain) was documented in a study of cytomegalovirus exposure and HLA in healthy donors. Study results and limitations: The listing of some 170 TCR beta chains classed them as cytomegalovirus-associated. The classifier reportedly diagnosed cytomegalovirus status with high specificity and sensitivity. Most TCR sequences were rare, but some public TCRs occurred in many donors.

About this clone itself: Its target is unknown.

This CDR3 has 13 residues. V shed 10 bases, J shed 7 bases, and the junction held 13 bases outside the gene matches. The germline V gene encodes CDR1 MNHNY and CDR2 SVGAGI (reference sequence). The method was immunoSEQ multiplex PCR; TCRdb's version includes in-frame clones alone and lacks a portion of them. This table has 250,000 to 350,000 clones, nearly 90% appearing once. The source is a man aged 25-45 years in good health and CMV-seronegative. Material: PBMCs. The chain employs TRBV6-6 and TRBJ2-7, with TRBD1 matching over 7 bases. CDR3 nucleotides: TGTGCCACCCACGGGACAGAGGGATCGGAGCAGTACTTC. This codes for CATHGTEGSEQYF.